The clone carrying this TCR beta chain was found a few times. Next came a second PCR, run for roughly 7 to 12 cycles, which used a sample-barcoded 5' primer along with a J-beta primer mix. TCRdb re-called the 5' RACE reads with MiXCR, one entry per CDR3 protein. The table records approximately 800,000 distinct CDR3 sequences, approximately 35% of them present only once. These data come from a study of blood T cells in healthy people across ages. The V segment lost 5 bases and the J segment 7 bases; nucleotides outside the gene matches: 8. The CDR3 contains 14 residues. Every sample yielded at least 6 million isolated PBMCs.

The V and J genes are TRBV12-3 or TRBV12-4 and TRBJ2-1; TRBD1 matches 7 bases. The clonotype was recovered from a man aged 18 to 29 in good health. Specimen: blood. The CDR3, as DNA: TGTGCCAGCAGTACCGGGACAGTAGGGAATGAGCAGTTCTTC. Protein product: CASSTGTVGNEQFF.